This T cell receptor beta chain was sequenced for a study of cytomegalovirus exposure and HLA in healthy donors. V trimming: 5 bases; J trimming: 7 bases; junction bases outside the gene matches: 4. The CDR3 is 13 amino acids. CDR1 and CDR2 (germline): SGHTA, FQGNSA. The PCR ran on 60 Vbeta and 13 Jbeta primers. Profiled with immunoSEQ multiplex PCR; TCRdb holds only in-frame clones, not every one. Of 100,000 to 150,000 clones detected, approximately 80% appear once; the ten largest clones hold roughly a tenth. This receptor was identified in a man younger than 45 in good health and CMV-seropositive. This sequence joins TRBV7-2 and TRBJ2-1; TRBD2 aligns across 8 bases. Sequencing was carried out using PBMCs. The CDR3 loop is CASSLSGRNEQFF. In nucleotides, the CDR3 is TGTGCCAGCAGCCTAAGCGGGAGAAATGAGCAGTTCTTC. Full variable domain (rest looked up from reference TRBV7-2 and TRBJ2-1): GAGVSQSPSNKVTEKGKDVELRCDPISGHTALYWYRQSLGQGLEFLIYFQGNSAPDKSGLPSDRFSAERTGGSVSTLTIQRTQQEDSAVYLCASSLSGRNEQFFGPGTRLTVL.